This is a list of T cell receptor beta chains from one sample in a study of blood T cell repertoires in COVID-19. TCRdb's table, derived via immunoSEQ multiplex PCR, lists solely in-frame clones and lacks some. The sample records over 200,000 clones, around 89% being singletons. The material sequenced was PBMCs or T cells enriched from blood (not recorded which). Receptors originate from a man aged 35-49 years who had recovered from COVID-19. The CDR3 runs from the conserved cysteine through the conserved F or W. A D gene is named only where the DNA matches it firmly. Clone size is shown for a subset of rows, as once, few, many or a class of expanded clone.

j_gene,v_gene,abundance,d_gene,CDR3aa,CDR3nt
TRBJ2-6,TRBV7-9,.,.,CASSLAGTGANVLTF,TGTGCCAGCAGCTTAGCCGGGACTGGGGCCAACGTCCTGACTTTC
TRBJ2-7,TRBV9,.,TRBD2,CASSVTKAGGLCF,TGTGCCAGCAGCGTAACAAAGGCGGGGGGTCTCTGCTTC
TRBJ2-2,TRBV2,.,.,CASRTTRRSTGELFF,TGTGCCAGCAGGACGACTAGAAGGTCGACTGGGGAGCTGTTTTTT
TRBJ2-1,TRBV19,.,TRBD2,CASSILAGGPYNEQFF,TGTGCCAGTAGTATTTTGGCGGGAGGGCCTTACAATGAGCAGTTCTTC
TRBJ2-1,TRBV5-1,.,.,CASSPTDIRGINEQFF,TGCGCCAGCAGCCCGACGGATATAAGGGGGATCAATGAGCAGTTCTTC
TRBJ2-7,TRBV4-2,few,TRBD1,CASSQERDRGNEQYF,TGTGCCAGCAGCCAAGAGAGGGACAGGGGAAACGAGCAGTACTTC
TRBJ1-5,TRBV19,.,TRBD1,CASSTSTGGGWQPQHF,TGTGCCAGTAGTACCTCGACAGGGGGCGGATGGCAGCCCCAGCATTTT
TRBJ1-2,TRBV28,.,TRBD1,CASSSYLPPGQGAWYGYTF,TGTGCCAGCAGTTCATACTTACCACCAGGACAGGGGGCTTGGTATGGCTACACCTTC
TRBJ2-7,TRBV10-1,.,TRBD1,CANNRDRVHEQYF,TGCGCCAACAACCGGGACAGGGTTCACGAGCAGTACTTC
TRBJ2-3,TRBV7-3,.,TRBD1,CASSLDRADTQYF,TGTGCCAGCAGCCTTGACAGGGCAGATACGCAGTATTTT
TRBJ2-3,TRBV7-3,once,.,CASSLIGADTQYF,TGTGCCAGCAGCTTAATAGGGGCAGATACGCAGTATTTT
TRBJ2-3,TRBV4-3,.,.,CASSRASVRGTDTQYF,TGCGCCAGCAGCCGCGCTTCGGTGCGCGGCACAGATACGCAGTATTTT
TRBJ2-1,TRBV7-6,.,.,CASSLQGNYNEQFF,TGTGCCAGCAGCCTACAGGGTAACTACAATGAGCAGTTCTTC
TRBJ2-5,TRBV4-2,.,.,CASSQEQGIRETQYF,TGTGCCAGCAGCCAAGAGCAGGGGATCCGGGAGACCCAGTACTTC
TRBJ2-5,TRBV28,few,.,CASSPGQPETQYF,TGTGCCAGCAGCCCCGGACAGCCAGAGACCCAGTACTTC
TRBJ1-5,TRBV2,.,TRBD1,CASSEGQGAYGNQPQHF,TGTGCCAGCAGTGAAGGACAGGGGGCATATGGCAATCAGCCCCAGCATTTT
TRBJ2-1,TRBV11-3,.,TRBD2,CACRPSGYNEQFF,TGTGCCTGCAGGCCTAGCGGGTACAATGAGCAGTTCTTC
TRBJ1-6,TRBV28,.,.,CASSLLGPRDSPLHF,TGTGCCAGCAGTTTATTGGGGCCTAGGGATTCACCCCTCCACTTT
TRBJ2-7,TRBV11-2,few,.,CASSFLDNLSYEQYF,TGTGCCAGCAGCTTTTTAGACAACCTCTCCTACGAGCAGTACTTC
TRBJ1-2,TRBV27,.,.,CASSSMTALLDGYTF,TGTGCCAGCAGTTCAATGACAGCCCTATTGGATGGCTACACCTTC
TRBJ2-3,TRBV6-1,.,.,CASSEALGQGTDTQYF,TGTGCCAGCAGTGAAGCGTTGGGGCAGGGAACAGATACGCAGTATTTT
TRBJ2-3,TRBV7-6,.,TRBD2,CASSLAGGGNTDTQYF,TGTGCCAGCAGCTTAGCCGGCGGGGGTAATACAGATACGCAGTATTTT
TRBJ1-2,TRBV27,.,TRBD1,CASSLLGQGATNYGYTF,TGTGCCAGCAGTTTACTCGGACAGGGGGCGACTAACTATGGCTACACCTTC
TRBJ2-1,TRBV5-4,.,TRBD2,CASSWPGLAGSNEQFF,TGTGCCAGCAGCTGGCCCGGACTAGCGGGATCAAATGAGCAGTTCTTC
TRBJ1-2,TRBV29-1,.,.,CSVETAGAYGYTF,TGCAGCGTTGAAACTGCAGGGGCCTATGGCTACACCTTC
TRBJ1-4,TRBV5-1,.,TRBD1,CASSSDRGNNEKLFF,TGCGCCAGCAGCTCAGACAGGGGAAATAATGAAAAACTGTTTTTT
TRBJ1-5,TRBV12-3/TRBV12-4,.,.,CASAVSNQPQHF,TGTGCCAGCGCGGTTAGCAATCAGCCCCAGCATTTT
TRBJ1-1,TRBV6-6,.,.,CASSSGPMRGTEAFF,TGTGCCAGCAGCTCCGGGCCGATGAGAGGGACTGAAGCTTTCTTT
TRBJ1-5,TRBV7-8,.,.,CASSLSGGEGPQHF,TGTGCCAGCAGCTTATCGGGGGGGGAGGGGCCCCAGCATTTT
TRBJ1-1,TRBV27,.,.,CASSFVQGTTEAFF,TGTGCCAGCAGTTTCGTGCAGGGCACTACTGAAGCTTTCTTT
TRBJ2-7,TRBV7-9,.,TRBD1,CASSTDRGLIYEQYF,TGTGCCAGCAGCACGGACAGGGGGCTCATCTACGAGCAGTACTTC
TRBJ1-5,TRBV28,.,TRBD1,CASSWGTGADENQPQHF,TGTGCCAGCAGTTGGGGGACAGGAGCAGACGAGAATCAGCCCCAGCATTTT
TRBJ2-5,TRBV27,.,TRBD2,CASSLFAGGRFEETQYF,TGTGCCAGCAGTTTATTTGCGGGGGGGCGTTTTGAGGAGACCCAGTACTTC
TRBJ1-1,TRBV12-3/TRBV12-4,.,.,CASSRQENTEAFF,TGTGCCAGCAGCAGACAGGAGAACACTGAAGCTTTCTTT
TRBJ2-7,TRBV11-3,.,.,CASAQGPAYEQYF,TGTGCCAGCGCACAGGGTCCGGCCTACGAGCAGTACTTC
TRBJ2-5,TRBV9,.,.,CASSISGWKETQYF,TGTGCCAGCAGCATATCAGGGTGGAAAGAGACCCAGTACTTC
TRBJ1-1,TRBV30,few,.,CAWSPRAEAFF,TGTGCCTGGAGCCCTCGCGCTGAAGCTTTCTTT
TRBJ2-2,TRBV5-8,once,.,CASRSRVPPIKTGELFF,TGTGCCAGCAGGTCAAGAGTTCCGCCGATCAAAACCGGGGAGCTGTTTTTT
TRBJ2-4,TRBV20-1,.,TRBD1,CSASQGEAKNIQYF,TGCAGTGCTAGTCAGGGGGAAGCCAAAAACATTCAGTACTTC
TRBJ2-3,TRBV29-1,.,.,CSVERVETDTQYF,TGCAGCGTTGAGCGGGTTGAGACAGATACGCAGTATTTT
TRBJ1-4,TRBV4-2,few,.,CASSQAGEGLFF,TGTGCCAGCAGCCAAGCAGGGGAGGGACTGTTTTTT
TRBJ1-1,TRBV7-2,.,.,CASSPGPGNTEAFF,TGTGCCAGCAGCCCTGGGCCAGGGAACACTGAAGCTTTCTTT
TRBJ2-7,TRBV19,once,.,CASSIVPGHGSTYEQYF,TGTGCCAGTAGTATAGTCCCCGGACACGGTTCAACCTACGAGCAGTACTTC
TRBJ2-7,TRBV19,.,.,CASSIEGAGFEQYF,TGTGCCAGTAGTATAGAGGGTGCAGGATTCGAGCAGTACTTC
TRBJ1-1,TRBV7-9,.,.,CASSLVTGTSLNTEAFF,TGTGCCAGCAGCTTAGTAACAGGTACATCTTTGAACACTGAAGCTTTCTTT
TRBJ2-3,TRBV7-9,.,TRBD2,CASSHRTSLGDTQYF,TGTGCCAGCAGCCACCGGACTAGCCTCGGAGATACGCAGTATTTT
TRBJ2-3,TRBV19,.,TRBD2,CASTSHGGGLTDTQYF,TGTGCCAGTACCTCACATGGGGGGGGACTCACAGATACGCAGTATTTT
TRBJ2-2,TRBV7-2,.,TRBD2,CASSRGLANTGELFF,TGTGCCAGCAGCCGGGGACTAGCGAACACCGGGGAGCTGTTTTTT
TRBJ1-1,TRBV18,.,.,CASSPEGEAFF,TGTGCCAGCTCACCGGAGGGAGAAGCTTTCTTT